This entry features one TCR beta chain sequence. Its antigen remains unknown. Authors' processing steps: Sample-level TCR yields exhibited a median of approximately 96,000, with a range of roughly 23,224 to 750,000. TCRdb redid the calling of the 5' RACE reads with MiXCR, one entry per CDR3 protein. What appears here as the V and J calls and clone size reflects TCRdb's work, not the paper's. Of 95,000 to 120,000 distinct CDR3 sequences in the sample, 19% were seen once. This sample stems from a study of human T cells and chemical hapten exposure. At the level of the study: TCR yield per sample varied, mainly due to pooled library volumes.

The CDR3 has 15 residues. V dropped 3 bases and J dropped 3 bases, with 14 bases sitting between them. Looked up from germline, CDR1 is MGHDK and CDR2 is SYGVNS. The starting material, unfractionated whole blood, was used for total RNA extraction. Study-level points and caveats: DPC sensitization left the count of TCRs above 1 in 1000 unchanged.

V gene TRBV25-1 combines with J gene TRBJ2-5; possible D gene TRBD1, 6 bases. This sequence originates from a human donor in good health. The CDR3: CASSEAQGRKETQYF. The CDR3 DNA follows: TGTGCCAGCAGTGAGGCCCAGGGGCGGAAAGAGACCCAGTACTTC.